This TCR beta chain was sequenced for a study of cytomegalovirus exposure and HLA in healthy donors. The PCR made use of 60 Vbeta and 13 Jbeta primers. TCRdb keeps only in-frame clones here, not all; method: immunoSEQ multiplex PCR. This sample has under 130,000 clones, with about 13% found just once. Study observations and caveats: In a later analysis, CMV-associated beta chains were mostly HLA-associated, it appeared. There were some public TCRs occurring in many donors, but most TCR sequences were rare. What TCR beta sequences reportedly achieved was accurate prediction of HLA-A and HLA-B alleles in most subjects.

Of note for this clone: What it recognizes is unknown.

The CDR3 extends over 14 amino acids. The ends lost 5 bases at V and 4 bases at J; junction bases unmatched: 4. Germline values: CDR1 SGHRS, CDR2 YFSETQ. The sequencing input was PBMCs. This receptor was taken from a man aged 35 to 55 in good health and CMV-seropositive. This sequence joins TRBV5-1 and TRBJ2-5; 11 bases are a match to TRBD2. The CDR3 loop is CASRPGLAGETQYF. CDR3 nucleotide sequence: TGCGCCAGCAGGCCCGGACTAGCGGGAGAGACCCAGTACTTC.